The clone carrying this TCR beta chain showed up many times. This sample is drawn from a study of identical twins. Each CDR3 protein gets one entry after TCRdb re-called the 5' RACE reads with MiXCR. The sample carries 350,000 to 450,000 distinct CDR3 sequences, 15% to 20% recorded once. The CDR3 is 13 residues long. Trimming took 3 bases from V and 6 from J, leaving 9 bases between them. Germline V gene lookup returns CDR1 SEHNR and CDR2 FQNEAQ (reference sequence). The V gene is TRBV7-9, the J gene TRBJ2-4; a possible D gene is TRBD2 (5 bases). The sequence derives from a man in his fifties or sixties in good health. Sequenced input: naive T cells sorted from blood. The CDR3 loop is CASSFHGVNIQYF. CDR3 sequence (DNA): TGTGCCAGCAGCTTTCACGGGGTAAACATTCAGTACTTC.